The 25 T cell receptor beta chains reported below all come from one sample, sequenced in a study of shared clonotypes between healthy human individuals. Clones were sequenced by immunoSEQ multiplex PCR, and TCRdb holds only the in-frame ones, with some missing. The sample lists approximately 2.1 million clones, 90% to 95% occurring once. The sequencing input was naive CD4+ T cells from PBMCs. Subset given: CD45RA+ positively selected. Receptors were obtained from a young man in good health. Some clones in this sample may be carry-over from other donors' samples.

This chain joins TRBV27 and TRBJ2-2, with TRBD2 identical over 13 bases. With 3 bases clipped from V and 10 bases from J, the junction kept 11 bases outside the gene matches. CDR1 and CDR2 (germline): MNHEY, SMNVEV (reference sequence). This CDR3 region has 17 residues. The CDR3 sequence is CASSLKHRTSGSSELFF. For the CDR3, the DNA is TGTGCCAGCAGTTTGAAACATCGGACTAGCGGGAGTTCGGAGCTGTTTTTT.

The rearrangement links TRBV4-1 to TRBJ2-7; 7 nucleotides agree with TRBD2. This CDR3 contains 14 residues. The junction had 2 bases not matched to a gene; V was cut back by 2 bases and J by 1 base. Germline CDR1 reads MGHRA; CDR2 reads YSYEKL. CDR3 DNA: TGCGCCAGCAGCCAAAGGGAGGGTTCCTACGAGCAGTACTTC. Its translation: CASSQREGSYEQYF.

The sample holds a few counts of this clone. The chain has TRBV2 and TRBJ2-2; D gene uncertain. Germline CDR1 and CDR2: SNHLY and FYNNEI. V lost 3 bases and J 6 bases, leaving 2 bases between the germline ends. The CDR3 extends over 11 amino acids. CDR3 residues: CASSDSGELFF. CDR3 DNA sequence: TGTGCCAGCAGTGACTCCGGGGAGCTGTTTTTT.

Only one count was recorded for this clone. J is TRBJ1-1 and V is TRBV28, with no clear D. Germline V gene lookup returns CDR1 MDHEN and CDR2 SYDVKM. This CDR3 is built from 14 residues. V was clipped by 6 bases and J by 1 base, with 12 bases between them. CDR3 in amino acids: CASSQLPRNTEAFF. CDR3 DNA sequence: TGTGCCAGCAGCCAACTACCCCGGAACACTGAAGCTTTCTTT.

V and J are TRBV11-3 and TRBJ2-1; 8 bases match TRBD2. This CDR3 comprises 15 residues. V lost 4 bases and J lost 8; bases outside the gene matches: 10. The germline V gene has CDR1 SGHNT and CDR2 YENEEA. CDR3 protein: CASSSTAGDRYEQFF. CDR3 nucleotides: TGTGCCAGCAGCTCGACAGCGGGAGATCGCTATGAGCAGTTCTTC.

V and J are TRBV5-1 and TRBJ2-7, with 12 bases matching TRBD2. The CDR3 consists of 15 residues. The J segment lost 2 bases and the V segment lost 4 bases, leaving 4 bases of the junction unmatched. Germline V CDR1 and CDR2: SGHRS, YFSETQ. The CDR3 bases are TGCGCCAGCAGCGCCCTAGCGGGAGGGACCTACGAGCAGTACTTC. This translates into CASSALAGGTYEQYF.

This sequence joins TRBV4-3 and TRBJ2-7; 12 bases match TRBD2. The CDR3 contains 16 residues. V was pared by 0 bases and J by 5 bases, with 5 bases of the junction left unmatched. CDR1 LGHNA and CDR2 YSLEER come from the germline V gene. CDR3 DNA sequence: TGCGCCAGCAGCCAAGACCCGACTAGCGGGAGTAACGAGCAGTACTTC. As protein: CASSQDPTSGSNEQYF.

V and J are TRBV18 and TRBJ1-1; D is possibly TRBD1 (5 bases). CDR1 is KGHSH, CDR2 LQKENI, per germline. The CDR3 is 15 amino acids. The V end lost 4 bases, the J end lost 11 bases, and 23 bases lay between the germline ends. In DNA form, the CDR3 reads TGTGCCAGCTCACGAGGGGATGGTACCATGGCCGTGGCTTTCTTT. The encoded protein is CASSRGDGTMAVAFF.

V and J are TRBV11-2 and TRBJ2-7; D might be TRBD1 (5 bases). CDR1 is SGHAT, CDR2 FQNNGV, per germline. The CDR3 has 17 residues. V gave up 0 bases and J gave up 6 bases, with 21 bases separating them. CDR3 amino acids: CASSLDPTAQVSLEQYF. DNA for the CDR3: TGTGCCAGCAGCTTAGACCCGACGGCACAGGTTTCCCTCGAGCAGTACTTC.

The table lists this clone with a count of one. This chain connects TRBV14 to TRBJ2-2, with 7 bases lining up with TRBD1. The germline CDR1 and CDR2 sequences are SGHDN and FVKESK. The CDR3 extends over 15 amino acids. The junction had 10 bases not matched to a gene; V was cut back by 4 bases and J by 8 bases. The CDR3 coding sequence is TGTGCCAGCAGCCGACCGGGACAGCTTCTGGGGGAGCTGTTTTTT. It is translated as CASSRPGQLLGELFF.

The rearrangement uses TRBV10-3 and TRBJ2-3; 7 bases fit TRBD1. This CDR3 comprises 15 residues. Germline CDR1 and CDR2: ENHRY and SYGVKD. Losses at the gene ends were 4 bases for V and 1 base for J; bases not matched to a gene: 5. CDR3 in amino acids: CAISGDSTRTDTQYF. In DNA, the CDR3 is TGTGCCATCAGTGGGGACAGCACCCGCACAGATACGCAGTATTTT.

This clone appeared once. This chain links TRBV5-1 with TRBJ2-5; D not resolved. Germline CDR1 SGHRS, CDR2 YFSETQ. The CDR3 consists of 15 residues. V lost 0 bases to trimming and J lost 5 bases, with 14 bases between them. The CDR3 protein is CASSLDRAGYETQYF. CDR3 DNA: TGCGCCAGCAGCTTGGATAGAGCAGGCTATGAGACCCAGTACTTC.

V gene TRBV7-3 combines with J gene TRBJ2-2, with D unclear. V shed 2 bases and J shed 2 bases, with 9 bases lying between them. The CDR3 totals 15 residues. The V gene's germline CDR1 is SGHTA and CDR2 FQGTGA. The CDR3 loop reads CASSLLGGNTGELFF. The CDR3, as DNA: TGTGCCAGCAGCTTATTGGGCGGAAACACCGGGGAGCTGTTTTTT.

This chain joins TRBV7-8 and TRBJ2-5; D may be TRBD1 or TRBD2 (5 bases each). The V and J ends lost 0 bases and 5 bases respectively, with 16 bases between them. This CDR3 has 16 residues. Germline-derived CDR1 and CDR2 are SGHVS and FQNEAQ. The CDR3 loop is CASSLAQAGGLETQYF. For the CDR3, the DNA is TGTGCCAGCAGCTTAGCGCAGGCTGGGGGTTTGGAGACCCAGTACTTC. The variable domain in full, completed from reference TRBV7-8 and TRBJ2-5, reads GAGVSQSPRYKVAKRGQDVALRCDPISGHVSLFWYQQALGQGPEFLTYFQNEAQLDKSGLPSDRFFAERPEGSVSTLKIQRTQQEDSAVYLCASSLAQAGGLETQYFGPGTRLLVL.

The rearrangement joins TRBV6-6 to TRBJ1-2; D is perhaps TRBD1 (6 bases). Trimming shortened V by 0 bases and J by 6 bases, and 8 bases separated the two germline ends. Looked up from germline, CDR1 is MNHNY and CDR2 is SVGAGI (reference sequence). The CDR3 consists of 13 residues. DNA for the CDR3: TGTGCCAGCAGTTACTCAAAGGGGGATGGCTACACCTTC. Translated, it gives CASSYSKGDGYTF.

The chain carries TRBV7-6 and TRBJ2-3; D may be TRBD2 (5 bases). The V end was cut by 1 base, the J end by 5 bases, with 19 bases between. Germline lookup yields CDR1 SGHVS and CDR2 FNYEAQ. There are 17 residues in the CDR3. The CDR3 spells CASSLVMTLKEEDTQYF. The CDR3 bases are TGTGCCAGCAGCTTAGTGATGACCCTAAAGGAGGAAGATACGCAGTATTTT.

This chain links TRBV4-3 with TRBJ2-7; D gene unclear. The CDR3 length is 14 residues. Germline values: CDR1 LGHNA, CDR2 YSLEER. V lost 0 bases to trimming and J lost 1 base, with 7 bases between them. CDR3 bases: TGCGCCAGCAGCCAAGATTCGGCGTCCTACGAGCAGTACTTC. Its translation is CASSQDSASYEQYF.

The rearrangement joins TRBV19 to TRBJ2-2; D possibly corresponds to TRBD2 (6 bases). Germline loops: CDR1 LNHDA, CDR2 SQIVND (reference sequence). The CDR3 has 13 residues. The germline V and J ends were trimmed by 7 bases and 6 bases, with 12 bases remaining between them. The DNA for the CDR3 is TGTGCCAGTAAACCCACGGGGGCCGGGGAGCTGTTTTTT. Residues: CASKPTGAGELFF.

The genes are TRBV7-2 and TRBJ2-7; TRBD2 agrees at 7 bases. This CDR3 is built from 15 residues. CDR1 is SGHTA and CDR2 is FQGNSA in the germline V gene. Germline trimming cut 1 base from V and 2 bases from J; bases unmatched to any gene: 5. This CDR3 reads CASSLVASGPYEQYF. DNA of the CDR3: TGTGCCAGCAGCTTAGTGGCTAGCGGACCCTACGAGCAGTACTTC.

The J gene is TRBJ2-1, the V gene TRBV4-2; D possibly uses TRBD1 or TRBD2 (6 bases each). This CDR3 spans 15 amino acids. Germline V lookup: CDR1 LGHNA, CDR2 YNFKEQ. V gave up 2 bases and J gave up 8 bases, with 16 bases separating them. The CDR3 region is CASSQPGASTDEQFF. The CDR3 nucleotides are TGTGCCAGCAGCCAACCGGGGGCCTCGACCGATGAGCAGTTCTTC.

The rearrangement uses TRBV10-3 and TRBJ2-3; D is unclear. The CDR3 covers 12 residues. Germline V gene sequence: CDR1 ENHRY, CDR2 SYGVKD. V lost 10 bases and J 4 bases, leaving 12 bases between the germline ends. In DNA form, the CDR3 reads TGTGCCACCGCGTTTCCCCCAGATACGCAGTATTTT. Translating it yields CATAFPPDTQYF.

This clone was observed a single time. A single base separates this from a much larger clone, so it may be a read error. The sample holds other DNA sequences that translate to the same CDR3. The chain is built from TRBV6-4 and TRBJ2-2, with TRBD2 as a possible D gene (5 bases). The germline gives CDR1 MRHNA, CDR2 SNTAGT. There are 13 residues in the CDR3. V dropped 3 bases and J dropped 3 bases, with 5 bases sitting between them. CDR3 bases: TGTGCCAGCAGTGAGAGGGACACCGGGGAGCTGTTTTTT. Translating gives CASSERDTGELFF.

The chain joins TRBV7-3 to TRBJ1-3; D unclear. The CDR3 totals 13 residues. Trimming removed 4 bases at V and 4 bases at J, with 8 bases between. Looked up from germline, CDR1 is SGHTA and CDR2 is FQGTGA. The DNA of the CDR3 is TGTGCCAGCAGCTCTTCCGGGGGAAACACCATATATTTT. It codes for CASSSSGGNTIYF.

This chain's CDR3 is CAWSVNYGYTF. The CDR3 nucleotides are TGTGCCTGGAGTGTAAACTATGGCTACACCTTC. V is TRBV30 and J is TRBJ1-2, with D unclear. CDR3 length: 11 residues. Trimming cost V 0 bases and J 2 bases, with 1 base left between them. Per germline, CDR1 GTSNPN and CDR2 SVGIG (reference sequence).

The gene calls are TRBV4-3 and TRBJ2-7; 10 nucleotides align to TRBD2. The CDR3 totals 16 residues. With 0 bases clipped from V and 3 bases from J, the junction kept 5 bases outside the gene matches. The germline CDR1 and CDR2 sequences are LGHNA and YSLEER. The CDR3 bases are TGCGCCAGCAGCCAAGATAAGCCTAGCGGGAGCTACGAGCAGTACTTC. Translated: CASSQDKPSGSYEQYF.